This TCR beta chain is from a study of technical replicates of blood from a handful of donors. Libraries were prepared by immunoSEQ multiplex PCR; TCRdb keeps only in-frame clonotypes and omits some of them. The sample includes 55,000 to 75,000 clones, around 92% of them seen just once. Sequencing was carried out using PBMCs. This receptor was obtained from a human donor in good health. Some clones in this sample may be carry-over from other donors' samples.

This CDR3 reads CASSYPGKVNEQYF. The CDR3 DNA reads as TGTGCCAGCAGTTACCCCGGGAAGGTAAACGAGCAGTACTTC. The chain combines TRBV6-5 with TRBJ2-7; possible D gene TRBD2, 5 bases. V lost 2 bases to trimming and J lost 5 bases, with 13 bases between them. The length of the CDR3 is 14 residues. Germline CDR1 MNHEY, CDR2 SVGAGI.